This is a list of T cell receptor beta chains from one sample in a study of T cell responses to AZD1222 COVID-19 vaccine. Only in-frame clones appear in the TCRdb table, and some are missing; sequencing was by immunoSEQ multiplex PCR. Counted here are fewer than 200,000 clones, about 87% occurring once; the ten biggest clones make up about 6.1%. Sequencing was performed on peripheral blood, taken on day 0 of AZD1222 vaccination. The receptors were gathered from an adult in good health. Each CDR3 is given with its conserved first and last residue. A D gene is named only where the DNA matches it firmly. Clone size appears in some rows only: once, few, many, or a class for an expanded clone.

size	D	V	J	CDR3	DNA
.	.	TRBV20-1	TRBJ1-1	CSAPGDTEAFF	TGCAGTGCTCCTGGGGACACTGAAGCTTTCTTT
.	TRBD2	TRBV5-1	TRBJ2-7	CASALGSGGIYEQYF	TGCGCCAGCGCCCTCGGGAGCGGGGGGATCTACGAGCAGTACTTC
.	TRBD1	TRBV6-5	TRBJ2-7	CASRTGPNPTYEQYF	TGTGCCAGCAGGACAGGGCCCAATCCCACCTACGAGCAGTACTTC
.	TRBD1	TRBV4-1	TRBJ1-1	CASSQEGRGGNTEAFF	TGCGCCAGCAGCCAAGAGGGCAGGGGGGGGAACACTGAAGCTTTCTTT
once	.	TRBV2	TRBJ1-2	CASSGDTGYTF	TGTGCCAGTTCAGGGGATACTGGCTACACCTTC
.	TRBD2	TRBV6-5	TRBJ2-2	CASSYGGDGELFF	TGTGCCAGCAGTTATGGGGGGGACGGGGAGCTGTTTTTT
.	TRBD1	TRBV5-4	TRBJ2-7	CASTGQGGNEQYF	TGTGCCAGCACGGGACAGGGCGGCAACGAGCAGTACTTC
.	.	TRBV7-9	TRBJ1-2	CASSPTQGFYGYTF	TGTGCCAGCAGCCCTACACAAGGGTTCTATGGCTACACCTTC
.	.	TRBV5-4	TRBJ1-1	CASSLGILGNTEAFF	TGTGCCAGCAGCTTGGGGATTCTGGGGAACACTGAAGCTTTCTTT
.	TRBD1	TRBV19	TRBJ2-7	CASRQGYEQYF	TGTGCCAGTCGACAGGGCTACGAGCAGTACTTC
once	TRBD2	TRBV24-1	TRBJ2-3	CAAGVGTDTQYF	TGTGCCGCGGGGGTGGGCACAGATACGCAGTATTTT
.	.	TRBV6-6	TRBJ2-2	CASSPSTSRVSLFF	TGTGCCAGCAGCCCCTCGACTAGTCGCGTAAGCTTGTTTTTT
.	TRBD1	TRBV30	TRBJ1-6	CAWSTGGLVHF	TGTGCCTGGAGTACAGGGGGGCTAGTCCACTTT
once	TRBD1	TRBV6-5	TRBJ1-2	CASSYTGTGGNYGYTF	TGTGCCAGCAGTTACACTGGGACAGGGGGAAACTATGGCTACACCTTC
.	.	TRBV5-5	TRBJ1-1	CASRRNTEAFF	TGTGCCAGCAGGCGGAACACTGAAGCTTTCTTT
.	.	TRBV15	TRBJ2-2	CATSRGNTGELFF	TGTGCCACCAGCCGGGGGAACACCGGGGAGCTGTTTTTT
once	TRBD2	TRBV11-3	TRBJ2-7	CASSLDSSGIPGRDEQYF	TGTGCCAGCAGCTTAGATTCTAGCGGCATACCCGGTAGGGACGAGCAGTACTTC
.	.	TRBV28	TRBJ1-5	CASSPRDLTQHF	TGTGCCAGCAGTCCACGGGACCTTACCCAGCATTTT
.	.	TRBV3-1/TRBV3-2	TRBJ1-2	CASSQDRVYGYTF	TGTGCCAGCAGCCAAGATCGGGTCTATGGCTACACCTTC
.	.	TRBV6-2/TRBV6-3	TRBJ2-2	CASSYGPNTGELFF	TGTGCCAGCAGTTACGGACCGAACACCGGGGAGCTGTTTTTT
.	.	TRBV6-2/TRBV6-3	TRBJ1-2	CASSYSRAGDGYTF	TGTGCCAGCAGTTACTCGAGGGCTGGCGATGGCTACACCTTC
.	.	TRBV3-1/TRBV3-2	TRBJ1-2	CASSQDGWNYGYTF	TGTGCCAGCAGCCAAGACGGTTGGAACTATGGCTACACCTTC
once	.	TRBV5-5	TRBJ1-6	CASSLDGSSYNSPLHF	TGTGCCAGCAGCTTGGACGGGAGCTCCTATAATTCACCCCTCCACTTT
once	.	TRBV3-1/TRBV3-2	TRBJ2-2	CASSFPRGGAGELFF	TGTGCCAGCAGCTTTCCGAGGGGTGGGGCCGGGGAGCTGTTTTTT
.	.	TRBV10-3	TRBJ1-4	CASGRGRNNEKLFF	TGTGCCAGTGGAAGGGGACGGAACAATGAAAAACTGTTTTTT
.	.	TRBV30	TRBJ1-3	CAWTRGTTSGNTIYF	TGTGCCTGGACCCGAGGGACAACCTCTGGAAACACCATATATTTT
.	TRBD1	TRBV5-6	TRBJ2-2	CASSSGQLNTGELFF	TGTGCCAGCAGCTCGGGACAGCTGAACACCGGGGAGCTGTTTTTT
.	.	TRBV19	TRBJ1-3	CASSLTAVSGNTIYF	TGTGCCAGTAGTCTCACAGCAGTCTCTGGAAACACCATATATTTT
.	TRBD1	TRBV6-5	TRBJ1-5	CASMGTGSGHQPQHF	TGTGCCAGCATGGGGACAGGGTCCGGGCATCAGCCCCAGCATTTT
.	TRBD2	TRBV7-2	TRBJ2-5	CASSFERGQETQYF	TGTGCCAGCAGCTTTGAGCGGGGGCAAGAGACCCAGTACTTC
few	.	TRBV7-9	TRBJ1-3	CASTKGDSGNTIYF	TGTGCCAGCACCAAAGGGGACTCGGGAAACACCATATATTTT
once	.	TRBV30	TRBJ1-5	CAYGGDLNQPQHF	TGTGCCTACGGGGGTGATCTCAATCAGCCCCAGCATTTT
.	.	TRBV7-2	TRBJ1-1	CASSLVVIAGPEAFF	TGTGCCAGCAGCTTAGTCGTTATCGCAGGCCCAGAAGCTTTCTTT
.	.	TRBV3-1/TRBV3-2	TRBJ1-5	CASSQHGGKQPQHF	TGTGCCAGCAGCCAGCATGGGGGCAAACAGCCCCAGCATTTT
.	.	TRBV7-2	TRBJ1-3	CASSQDSRSGNTIYF	TGTGCCAGCAGCCAGGACAGCCGCTCTGGAAACACCATATATTTT
.	TRBD1	TRBV11-2	TRBJ1-3	CASSLQGAYLGNTIYF	TGTGCCAGCAGCTTGCAGGGGGCCTATCTCGGAAACACCATATATTTT
once	.	TRBV6-5	TRBJ1-5	CASSFDPAGNQPQHF	TGTGCCAGCAGTTTCGACCCGGCCGGCAATCAGCCCCAGCATTTT
few	.	TRBV5-1	TRBJ1-2	CASSPSTGSYGYTF	TGCGCCAGCAGCCCGTCGACCGGGAGCTATGGCTACACCTTC
.	TRBD1	TRBV6-4	TRBJ2-2	CASSAGQGYTGELFF	TGTGCCAGCAGTGCTGGACAGGGGTACACCGGGGAGCTGTTTTTT
.	TRBD2	TRBV19	TRBJ2-2	CASVRSGRTGELFF	TGTGCCAGTGTACGTAGCGGGAGAACCGGGGAGCTGTTTTTT